This TCR beta chain emerged from a study of CD8+ T cells in alopecia areata. As for treatment: oral pan-JAK inhibitor, 5-10 mg twice daily. Collected material from alopecia areata patients comprised lesional scalp punch biopsies and peripheral blood. In its sample, this clone was seen a few times. Its antigen remains unknown. Extraction and reverse transcription of RNA yielded cDNA as the sequencing template. Some clones are missing from TCRdb's copy, which holds only in-frame ones; the method was immunoSEQ multiplex PCR. The sample lists more than 150,000 clones, around 51% occurring once. Study-level findings and limits: It was lesional scalp, especially alopecia totalis/universalis, that showed higher clonality than normal scalp. Just one nonresponder means the tie between baseline CD8+ expansion and response stays uncertain.

This CDR3 spans 12 amino acids. Trimming stripped 0 bases from V and 9 bases from J, with 7 bases between. Germline loops: CDR1 SGHNT, CDR2 YYREEE (reference sequence). The sample here was CD8+ T cells sorted from blood, taken between weeks 51 and 52, from a patient treated with tofacitinib. The chain combines TRBV5-4 with TRBJ2-1; the D gene is possibly TRBD1 (5 bases). This sequence was found in a human donor with alopecia areata. CDR3 bases: TGTGCCAGCAGCTTGGAGGGGTCTGAGCAGTTCTTC. It yields the protein CASSLEGSEQFF.